Included here is one T cell receptor beta chain sequence, with context. This clonotype was counted between two and nine times. Its antigen target is currently unknown. No quality values exist for individual bases; no much larger clone is one base distant. This sample stems from a study of early T cells in non-severe SARS-CoV-2 infection (dated by TCRdb to the early 2020s). Regarding the study in general: Because TCR sequencing was done on bulk RNA from unsorted whole blood, the alpha and beta chains could not be paired.

The study was a case-control design nested within a healthcare worker cohort in London, UK, with weekly nasopharyngeal swab PCR tests and blood sampling. Healthcare workers were enrolled in the week of the UK lockdown, from 23 to 31 March 2020, and were followed every week for up to roughly 15 weeks. The V end gives up 3 bases and the J end 2 bases, leaving 13 bases in the junction not matched to a gene. CDR1 and CDR2 are read off the germline V gene (reference sequence) as LGHDT and YNNKEL. From cysteine to phenylalanine, the CDR3 is 19 amino acids long. The kept DNA is CDR3 alone, 57 bases in frame from the first base. Library preparation employed 5' RACE. The run used a NextSeq 500. In the TCR library protocol, unique molecular identifiers were attached to individual cDNA molecules to correct for PCR bias and sequencing error. Both TCR alpha and beta chains were sequenced, and tight co-correlation was observed between alpha and beta sequence abundances in each sample. The source study handled its data this way. Decombinator V4 was used to annotate the V gene, J gene and CDR3 of the TCR sequences. Expanded TCRs were defined as changing significantly between any two time points under a Poisson model with p below 0.0001. TCR abundances were normalised to the total number of TCRs sequenced per sample and were expressed as counts per million. MAIT TCRs were defined by TRAV1-2 paired with TRAJ12, TRAJ20 or TRAJ33, and iNKT TCRs by TRAV10 paired with TRAJ18. A search of VDJdb, accessed on 1 November 2021, was run for TCRs annotated to CMV, EBV and SARS-CoV-2, with TCRs annotated for multiple antigens excluded. Using fastp at Q25 and MiXCR, TCRdb reprocessed the public reads and kept productive beta chains. Identical CDR3 proteins give one entry, which carries the most common genes and DNA. The V and J calls and clone size are TCRdb's, not the authors'. Counted in this sample were tens of thousands of distinct CDR3 sequences; around a tenth of them appeared once. 3% to 4% of the sample rests with the top ten.

The research as a whole found: VDJdb matching was skewed toward anti-spike CD8 responses and likely underestimated virus-specific expansions by missing private and CD4 specificities.

The sample taken for sequencing was whole blood. This chain is built from TRBV3-1 and TRBJ1-1, with 12 bases aligning to TRBD1. This TCR came from an adult who was a healthcare worker with PCR-confirmed SARS-CoV-2 infection or an uninfected control (not recorded which). The CDR3 sequence is CASSHPFGTGGDLNTEAFF. The sequence in DNA is TGTGCCAGCAGCCACCCGTTCGGGACAGGGGGCGATTTAAACACTGAAGCTTTCTTT.